Shown below are 27 T cell receptor beta chains from a single sample sequenced in a study of glioma-infiltrating T cells after dendritic cell vaccination. Assay used: immunoSEQ multiplex PCR; TCRdb lists only in-frame clones, some missing. The repertoire holds about 110,000 clones, 90% seen once, with over 2.5% in the top ten. The time point was: after dendritic cell vaccination, including at tumor progression/relapse. Sequenced here: blood, sampled after dendritic cell vaccination. Receptors were obtained from a human donor with glioblastoma.

V gene TRBV29-1 combines with J gene TRBJ2-2; perhaps TRBD2 as D (6 bases). CDR1 and CDR2 (germline): SQVTM, ANQGSEA. Trimming took off 3 bases at V and 1 base at J, with 6 bases between the two ends. This CDR3 spans 13 amino acids. CDR3 coding DNA: TGCAGCGTTGAGGAGGGGAACACCGGGGAGCTGTTTTTT. Translated: CSVEEGNTGELFF.

The chain couples TRBV11-3 to TRBJ2-7; D perhaps matches TRBD1 (5 bases). Trimming removed 3 bases at V and 3 bases at J, with 9 bases between. The germline V gene has CDR1 SGHNT and CDR2 YENEEA. This CDR3 is built from 13 residues. The CDR3 DNA sequence: TGTGCCAGCAGCTTGAGACAGATCTACGAGCAGTACTTC. Translating it yields CASSLRQIYEQYF.

Turning to this clone: The junction departs from germline at one end; a sequencing error may be responsible. The genes are TRBV6-5 and TRBJ2-7, with 9 bases lining up with TRBD2. This CDR3 contains 14 residues. Germline values: CDR1 MNHEY, CDR2 SVGAGI. Here the CDR3 DNA reads TGTGCCGGCAGTAGCTCTAGCGGGATGTACGAGCAGTACTTC. It specifies CAGSSSSGMYEQYF.

V and J are TRBV6-5 and TRBJ1-1; possible D gene TRBD1, 6 bases. Germline V lookup: CDR1 MNHEY, CDR2 SVGAGI. The CDR3 is made up of 13 amino acids. V was shortened by 6 bases and J by 3 bases, with 11 bases between the two germline ends. CDR3 nucleotide sequence: TGTGCCAGCAGAAACAGGGCCCACACTGAAGCTTTCTTT. Its translation: CASRNRAHTEAFF.

This clone was detected only once. The gene calls are TRBV9 and TRBJ1-2, with D possibly being TRBD1 (5 bases). The CDR3 contains 15 residues. Trimming removed 7 bases at V and 0 bases at J, with 16 bases between. Germline values: CDR1 SGDLS, CDR2 YYNGEE. The CDR3 is CASQAGSDANYGYTF. The CDR3 DNA follows: TGTGCCAGCCAGGCAGGGTCAGACGCTAACTATGGCTACACCTTC.

The rearrangement uses TRBV7-9 and TRBJ2-5; the D gene is possibly TRBD2 (5 bases). V lost 6 bases to trimming and J lost 4 bases, with 9 bases between them. Germline V CDR1 and CDR2: SEHNR, FQNEAQ (reference sequence). The CDR3 runs to 12 residues. This CDR3 is CASSTSGETQYF. CDR3 sequence (DNA): TGTGCCAGCAGTACAAGCGGAGAGACCCAGTACTTC. Based on the CDR3 plus reference TRBV7-9 and TRBJ2-5, the full variable domain is DTGVSQNPRHKITKRGQNVTFRCDPISEHNRLYWYRQTLGQGPEFLTYFQNEAQLEKSRLLSDRFSAERPKGSFSTLEIQRTEQGDSAMYLCASSTSGETQYFGPGTRLLVL.

This chain links TRBV27 with TRBJ1-5; 7 nucleotides match TRBD1. The germline gives CDR1 MNHEY, CDR2 SMNVEV (reference sequence). V shed 5 bases, J shed 9 bases, and the junction held 7 bases outside the gene matches. CDR3 length equals 13 residues. The CDR3 nucleotides read TGTGCCAGCAGTGGTTACAGGGGCGGGCCCCAGCATTTT. Translated: CASSGYRGGPQHF.

The CDR3 bases are TGTGCCAGCAGTTACGCAAGGGGAGGTCAGCCCCAGCATTTT. It codes for CASSYARGGQPQHF. The chain links TRBV6-5 to TRBJ1-5; possible D gene TRBD1, 5 bases. Germline values: CDR1 MNHEY, CDR2 SVGAGI. The CDR3 runs 14 residues. Trimming removed 2 bases from V and 6 bases from J, with 11 bases in between.

The V and J genes are TRBV6-5 and TRBJ1-3, with TRBD1 identical over 7 bases. The CDR3 totals 13 residues. V was clipped by 6 bases and J by 4 bases; unmatched bases: 3. CDR1 and CDR2 from the germline V gene are MNHEY and SVGAGI. In DNA form, the CDR3 reads TGTGCCAGCAGCCTACAGGGGGGAAACACCATATATTTT. Translation: CASSLQGGNTIYF.

V and J are TRBV5-1 and TRBJ1-5; a possible D gene is TRBD1 (6 bases). CDR1 SGHRS and CDR2 YFSETQ come from the germline V gene. Trimming removed 4 bases at V and 1 base at J, with 15 bases between. The CDR3 extends over 16 amino acids. The chain's CDR3 is CASSPDGGASNQPQHF. The CDR3 region has the DNA TGCGCCAGCAGCCCGGATGGGGGCGCAAGCAATCAGCCCCAGCATTTT.

The chain has TRBV30 and TRBJ1-5, with a tentative D call TRBD1 (6 bases). The CDR3 is 15 residues long. Trimming removed 1 base from V and 4 bases from J, with 14 bases in between. Germline CDR1 is GTSNPN and CDR2 is SVGIG (reference sequence). The CDR3 reads CAWSDGTSMNQPQHF. DNA of the CDR3: TGTGCCTGGAGTGATGGGACATCAATGAATCAGCCCCAGCATTTT. Supplemented by reference TRBV30 and TRBJ1-5, the full variable domain reads SQTIHQWPATLVQPVGSPLSLECTVEGTSNPNLYWYRQAAGRGLQLLFYSVGIGQISSEVPQNLSASRPQDRQFILSSKKLLLSDSGFYLCAWSDGTSMNQPQHFGDGTRLSIL.

This clone was found once. The CDR3 nucleotides read TGCGCCAGCAGCTTGCGGACAGGGAATAGTAATGAAAAACTGTTTTTT. This translates into CASSLRTGNSNEKLFF. This rearrangement joins TRBV5-1 to TRBJ1-4; 8 bases line up with TRBD1. Germline CDR1 is SGHRS and CDR2 is YFSETQ. V was pared by 1 base and J by 4 bases, with 6 bases of the junction left unmatched. This CDR3 is built from 16 residues.

This clone was recorded once. The chain has TRBV7-3 and TRBJ2-2, with 9 bases that match TRBD1. This CDR3 spans 15 amino acids. CDR1 and CDR2 from the germline V gene are SGHTA and FQGTGA. V lost 5 bases and J lost 4; bases outside the gene matches: 5. CDR3 region: CASSNRGRGTGELFF. The CDR3 DNA is TGTGCCAGCAGCAACAGGGGGCGCGGCACCGGGGAGCTGTTTTTT.

The V gene is TRBV6-5, the J gene TRBJ1-2, with D perhaps TRBD1 (6 bases). Germline CDR1 MNHEY, CDR2 SVGAGI. Between the trimmed V and J ends, which lost 5 bases and 4 bases, there was a span of 11 bases. The CDR3 has 13 residues. The CDR3 DNA reads as TGTGCCAGCAGTCCCGGGACAAGCTATGGCTACACCTTC. This codes for CASSPGTSYGYTF.

J is TRBJ1-4 and V is TRBV27; 9 positions match TRBD1. The CDR3 runs 14 residues. Per the germline V gene, CDR1 is MNHEY and CDR2 is SMNVEV (reference sequence). V trimming: 4 bases; J trimming: 11 bases; junction bases outside the gene matches: 8. The CDR3 DNA is TGTGCCAGCAGTTCGACCGGGACAGGGTATAAACTGTTTTTT. Translating gives CASSSTGTGYKLFF.

The rearrangement uses TRBV13 and TRBJ2-1; D might be TRBD1 (5 bases). There are 11 residues in the CDR3. The V end was cut by 7 bases, the J end by 4 bases, with 5 bases between. The V gene's germline CDR1 is PRHDT and CDR2 FYEKMQ (reference sequence). The CDR3 DNA follows: TGTGCCAGCAAGGGGTACAATGAGCAGTTCTTC. It specifies CASKGYNEQFF.

The chain couples TRBV29-1 to TRBJ1-2; 12 positions match TRBD1. The CDR3 loop spans 15 amino acids. V shed 2 bases and J 6 bases; nucleotides not matched to a gene: 7. CDR1 is SQVTM, CDR2 ANQGSEA, per germline. The chain's CDR3 is CSVERGTGGQDGYTF. The DNA for the CDR3 is TGCAGCGTTGAACGAGGGACAGGGGGCCAGGATGGCTACACCTTC.

In this sample, this clone turned up once. The rearrangement links TRBV11-1 to TRBJ1-4; TRBD1 might be the D (5 bases). V was clipped by 5 bases and J by 7 bases, with 17 bases between them. The CDR3 loop spans 15 amino acids. CDR1 is SGHAT and CDR2 is FQDESV in the germline V gene (reference sequence). This CDR3 is CASSLGPRQPEKLFF. The CDR3 region has the DNA TGTGCCAGCAGCCTCGGACCGAGACAGCCTGAAAAACTGTTTTTT. The variable domain in full, completed from reference TRBV11-1 and TRBJ1-4, reads EAEVAQSPRYKITEKSQAVAFWCDPISGHATLYWYRQILGQGPELLVQFQDESVVDDSQLPKDRFSAERLKGVDSTLKIQPAELGDSAMYLCASSLGPRQPEKLFFGSGTQLSVL.

This clone appeared a single time. The V gene is TRBV21-1, the J gene TRBJ2-7; TRBD2, the D gene given by the table, was not confirmed from the DNA. TRBV21-1 is tagged as a pseudogene. The CDR3 is 16 residues long. CDR3 sequence: CASSKDSSESGYEQYF. For the CDR3, the DNA is TGTGCCAGCAGCAAAGACTCGTCGGAGTCTGGCTACGAGCAGTACTTC.

The chain couples TRBV19 to TRBJ2-4, with 9 bases that match TRBD2. The CDR3 totals 14 residues. The trim removed 4 bases at V and 6 bases at J, leaving 4 bases unmatched. CDR1 and CDR2 (germline): LNHDA, SQIVND (reference sequence). The CDR3 sequence: CASSRGLARNIQYF. CDR3 nucleotide sequence: TGTGCCAGTAGTAGGGGACTAGCCCGAAACATTCAGTACTTC.

Points on this clone: The same CDR3 can be traced to other DNA sequences in this sample. This chain joins TRBV5-8 and TRBJ2-7, with TRBD1 as a possible D gene (5 bases). The CDR3 runs to 14 residues. CDR1 SGHTS and CDR2 YDEGEE come from the germline V gene. Trimming cost V 5 bases and J 2 bases, with 14 bases left between them. Here the CDR3 DNA reads TGTGCCAGCAGTCCCCGGACACTCACCTACGAGCAGTACTTC. Its protein product is CASSPRTLTYEQYF.

This chain uses TRBV18 with TRBJ1-3, with a possible D match to TRBD1 (6 bases). In germline, CDR1 is KGHSH, CDR2 LQKENI. V gave up 3 bases and J gave up 0 bases, with 15 bases separating them. This CDR3 spans 17 amino acids. In DNA, the CDR3 is TGTGCCAGCTCACCCATTTTGGACAGCCACTCTGGAAACACCATATATTTT. Translated, it gives CASSPILDSHSGNTIYF.

The V and J genes are TRBV6-5 and TRBJ2-1; 8 bases agree with TRBD2. Germline V gene lookup returns CDR1 MNHEY and CDR2 SVGAGI. The CDR3 is made up of 13 amino acids. V dropped 6 bases and J dropped 10; count of bases not matched to a gene: 8. The CDR3 nucleotides are TGTGCCAGCAGAACGTTTAGCGGGAAGGAGCAGTTCTTC. Translated: CASRTFSGKEQFF.

Regarding this clone: The sample contains more than one DNA sequence encoding this CDR3. This chain joins TRBV27 and TRBJ1-6; D may be TRBD1 (6 bases). Between the trimmed V and J ends, which lost 6 bases and 1 base, there was a span of 10 bases. The germline V gene encodes CDR1 MNHEY and CDR2 SMNVEV (reference sequence). This CDR3 contains 15 residues. CDR3 residues: CASRVRGSYNSPLHF. The CDR3 nucleotides read TGTGCCAGCAGAGTAAGGGGGTCCTATAATTCACCCCTCCACTTT.

This clone showed up just once. The chain uses TRBV6-1 and TRBJ1-5, with D unresolved. The germline V gene has CDR1 MNHNS and CDR2 SASEGT. The V end was cut by 3 bases, the J end by 2 bases, with 8 bases between. The CDR3 runs 14 residues. CDR3 nucleotides: TGTGCCAGCAGTGATTTGAGGGGCAATCAGCCCCAGCATTTT. Protein product: CASSDLRGNQPQHF.

The chain uses TRBV5-6 and TRBJ1-2, with 7 bases that match TRBD1. This CDR3 has 14 amino acids. V was clipped by 0 bases and J by 6 bases; unmatched bases: 5. Germline loops: CDR1 SGHDT, CDR2 YYEEEE. In DNA, the CDR3 is TGTGCCAGCAGCTTGGGAAGGGGGCTCAATGGCTACACCTTC. Its translation is CASSLGRGLNGYTF.

This chain uses TRBV29-1 with TRBJ1-1; 8 bases map to TRBD1. The germline gives CDR1 SQVTM, CDR2 ANQGSEA. The V segment lost 6 bases and the J segment 1 base; nucleotides outside the gene matches: 4. The CDR3 consists of 13 residues. The DNA of the CDR3 is TGCAGCGTGACCGGGACAGGGAACACTGAAGCTTTCTTT. This sequence encodes CSVTGTGNTEAFF.